This entry describes one T cell receptor (beta chain). The data stem from a study of cytomegalovirus exposure and HLA in healthy donors. This CDR3 has 13 amino acids. Trimming shortened V by 4 bases and J by 1 base, and 8 bases separated the two germline ends. Looked up from germline, CDR1 is MGHRA and CDR2 is YSYEKL. The PCR had 60 Vbeta and 13 Jbeta primers. Method: immunoSEQ multiplex PCR; TCRdb's copy keeps in-frame clones and lacks some. The sample lists some 110,000 clones; roughly 81% were seen once. The source is a young woman in good health and CMV-seronegative. The chain recombines TRBV4-1 with TRBJ2-7, with D unclear. Sequencing was done on a sample of PBMCs. The CDR3: CASSPQVSYEQYF. CDR3 DNA sequence: TGCGCCAGCAGCCCTCAGGTGTCCTACGAGCAGTACTTC.